This TCR beta chain appears in the sequencing data of a study of beta chain features in type 1 diabetes. The study's findings and limits: Significant though moderate, a shortening of TCRB CDR3s appeared in all four CD4+ subsets of Type 1 diabetes patients. Patients showed naive, central memory and Treg TCRB repertoires that appeared more similar than those of healthy donors.

Expressed TCRB transcripts were sequenced, since all the RNA that had been isolated was reverse transcribed. The table came from immunoSEQ multiplex PCR; TCRdb's copy has only in-frame clones and leaves some out. The table includes a few hundred thousand clones, approximately 15% detected once. Germline loops: CDR1 SEHNR, CDR2 FQNEAQ (reference sequence). The CDR3 length is 12 residues. Trimming left V 5 bases short and J 4 bases short, with 6 bases between. This clone was observed a few times. As yet, its antigen is unknown. Other DNA sequences in this sample translate to the same CDR3. The V call is TRBV7-9, the J call TRBJ1-5; D gene unclear. The TCR comes from a man aged 30 to 45 with type 1 diabetes. Sequencing input: naive CD4+ T cells from blood. The CDR3 bases are TGTGCCAGCAGCCGGGGAAATCAGCCCCAGCATTTT. Its protein is CASSRGNQPQHF.